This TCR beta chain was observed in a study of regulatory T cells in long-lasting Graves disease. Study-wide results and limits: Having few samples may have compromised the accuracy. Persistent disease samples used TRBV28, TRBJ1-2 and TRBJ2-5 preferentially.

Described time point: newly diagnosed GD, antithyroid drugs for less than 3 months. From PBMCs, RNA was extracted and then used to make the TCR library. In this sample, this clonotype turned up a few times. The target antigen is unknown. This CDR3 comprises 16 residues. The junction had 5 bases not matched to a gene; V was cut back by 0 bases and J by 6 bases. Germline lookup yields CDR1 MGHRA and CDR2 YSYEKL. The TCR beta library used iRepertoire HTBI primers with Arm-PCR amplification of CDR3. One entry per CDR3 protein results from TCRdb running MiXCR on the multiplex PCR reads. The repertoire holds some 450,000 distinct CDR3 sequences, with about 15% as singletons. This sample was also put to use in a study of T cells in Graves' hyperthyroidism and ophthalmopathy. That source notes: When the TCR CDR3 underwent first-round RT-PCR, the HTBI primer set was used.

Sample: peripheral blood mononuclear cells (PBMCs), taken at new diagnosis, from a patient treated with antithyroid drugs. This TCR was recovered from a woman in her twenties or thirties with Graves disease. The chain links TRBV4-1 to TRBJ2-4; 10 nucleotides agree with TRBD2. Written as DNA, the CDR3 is TGCGCCAGCAGCCAAGATCGGACTAGCGGTACAAACATTCAGTACTTC. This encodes CASSQDRTSGTNIQYF.